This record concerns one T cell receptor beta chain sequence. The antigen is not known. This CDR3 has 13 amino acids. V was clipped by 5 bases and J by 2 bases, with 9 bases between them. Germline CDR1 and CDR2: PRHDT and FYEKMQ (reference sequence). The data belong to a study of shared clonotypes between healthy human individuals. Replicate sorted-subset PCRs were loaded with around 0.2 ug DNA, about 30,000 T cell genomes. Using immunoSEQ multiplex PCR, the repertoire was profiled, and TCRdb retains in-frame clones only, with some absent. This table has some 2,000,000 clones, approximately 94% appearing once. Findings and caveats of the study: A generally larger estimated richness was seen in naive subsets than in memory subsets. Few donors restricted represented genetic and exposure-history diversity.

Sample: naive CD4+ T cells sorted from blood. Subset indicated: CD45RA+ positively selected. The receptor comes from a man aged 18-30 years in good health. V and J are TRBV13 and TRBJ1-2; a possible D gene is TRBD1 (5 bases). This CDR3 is CASSPGGNYGYTF. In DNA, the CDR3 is TGTGCCAGCAGCCCCGGGGGGAACTATGGCTACACCTTC.